This entry concerns a single T cell receptor beta chain. Its antigen is still unknown. No base quality values were provided; no much bigger clone lies one nucleotide off. The data originate from a study of Graves' ophthalmopathy and Graves' hyperthyroidism listed by TCRdb under 2018. General notes on the study: Peripheral blood samples were taken at the time of initial diagnosis, before any treatment was given. In roughly 6 hyperthyroidism patients, the T-cell repertoire of thyroid tissue was compared with the T-cell repertoire of blood. The study used TCR beta repertoire signatures to distinguish Graves' ophthalmopathy from Graves' hyperthyroidism and to predict progression to ophthalmopathy. The independent validation cohort included approximately 19 hyperthyroidism patients plus 17 patients who later progressed from hyperthyroidism to ophthalmopathy. Following sampling, methimazole starting at 30 mg daily was administered to hyperthyroidism patients, and high-dose intravenous methylprednisolone was administered to ophthalmopathy patients. To explore V-J signatures distinguishing ophthalmopathy from hyperthyroidism, a discovery set of more than 95 patients (around 44 ophthalmopathy, roughly 55 stable hyperthyroidism) was enrolled. In total, some 140 blood samples were TCR-sequenced: fewer than 50 ophthalmopathy, under 80 hyperthyroidism and approximately 17 hyperthyroidism-to-ophthalmopathy patients. For training and testing, the 80 to 100 patients in the discovery cohort were randomly divided in a 7:3 ratio. General findings and caveats noted by the study authors: In validation, the model predicted ophthalmopathy progression with 55% to 71% sensitivity and 72.22% specificity; 12 predicted patients were CT-confirmed with GO in a median of 6.5 months. No statistical method was used to predetermine the sample size, and group allocation was not hidden from the investigators. Most of the expanded thyroid clonotypes with a frequency above 0.001 were also detected in blood, and it was suggested that the thyroid immune response may be reflected by blood repertoires. Ophthalmopathy was separated from stable hyperthyroidism by the 13-signature model with around 88% sensitivity and 81.08% specificity in cross-validation and with 80%/75% in the test set.

TCR beta CDR3 regions were amplified from RNA transcripts for repertoire sequencing. The first round was an RT-PCR using HTBI primers with the Qiagen OneStep RT-PCR kit, and this first round was followed by a second-round multiplex PCR, then size selection and purification. The libraries underwent paired-end sequencing with 100 bp reads on an Illumina HiSeq2000. Turning to the authors' computational methods: SOAPnuke was used for read processing, and reads with adapters, uncalled bases, a mean Phred below 15, or no exact constant-primer or identifier match were discarded. High-quality paired reads were merged with COPE v1.2.5. Unique nucleotide sequences were defined as clonotypes and aligned to IMGT TRB V, D and J references using MiTCR v1.1. The analysis was limited to V-J combinations with a frequency above 0.0001, which together covered roughly 99% of repertoires. A TCR clonal expansion and chaos score per V-J combination was defined as the ratio of F50 clonal expansion to chaos observed in the TCRdist matrix. Welch's t-statistics and random forest were used to narrow the features down to around 12 V-J combinations, which were then fed into a naive Bayes classifier. Thyroid-blood repertoire similarity was quantified with the Morisita-Horn index. The public sequencing data were trimmed at Q25 with fastp and processed into clonotypes with MiXCR by TCRdb, which kept only in-frame beta chains. Rows merge per CDR3 protein into single entries with the most common DNA and genes. None of the V and J calls come from the authors' own analysis; TCRdb made them. A total of just over 600,000 distinct CDR3 sequences appear in this sample, 22% of them only once. Approximately 7% of the sample is taken by the ten largest.

Cut back by 1 base and 1 base, the V and J ends lie 8 bases apart. Via the germline V gene, CDR1 is MNHNS and CDR2 SASEGT. Including the terminal cysteine and phenylalanine, the CDR3 comprises 16 residues. Of the read, only the CDR3 DNA is kept; its 48 bases are in frame from base 1. Stable hyperthyroidism was defined as no progression to ophthalmopathy within 18 months of follow-up. The hyperthyroidism patients were 18 to 65 years old and newly diagnosed, with a disease duration of less than 2 months. Patients with other autoimmune diseases, uncontrolled infections, pregnancy or lactation were excluded from the study. Diagnosis relied on clinical symptoms, serum thyroxine, TRAb, thyroid ultrasound and orbital computed tomography. PBMCs were isolated from around 10 ml of fresh peripheral blood by Ficoll-Paque density gradient centrifugation. Trizol reagent was used to extract the total RNA, and its quality was then checked on an Agilent 2100 Bioanalyzer.

The receptor comes from a woman in her late teens or twenties with stable Graves' hyperthyroidism. Some clones in this sample may be carry-over from other donors' samples. Donor details come from another sample of the same person, matched by shared clones. The V and J genes are TRBV6-1 and TRBJ1-6, with TRBD1 as a weak D call on 6 bases. Material for sequencing was peripheral blood. This receptor carries the CDR3 CASSEGGGSYNSPLHF. The bases are TGTGCCAGCAGTGAAGGAGGGGGGTCCTATAATTCACCCCTCCACTTT.